This T cell receptor beta chain emerged from a study of blood T cell repertoires in COVID-19. Profiled with immunoSEQ multiplex PCR; TCRdb holds only in-frame clones, not every one. The sample lists roughly 180,000 clones, roughly four fifths occurring once. The germline gives CDR1 SGHVS, CDR2 FNYEAQ. The V segment lost 5 bases and the J segment 4 bases; nucleotides outside the gene matches: 8. The CDR3 consists of 16 residues. The specimen was peripheral blood. This chain uses TRBV7-6 with TRBJ1-1; 12 bases are a match to TRBD1. The source of this sequence is a woman aged 40 to 50 with COVID-19, enrolled during active disease. In DNA, the CDR3 is TGTGCCAGCAGCCCCGGGGGGGGACAGGGGGCCACTGAAGCTTTCTTT. This gives the protein CASSPGGGQGATEAFF.